This T cell receptor beta chain was recorded in a study of blood T cells in healthy people across ages. Notes on the study in general: Calculation of diversity from one million T cells yielded estimates considered to be underestimates.

This clonotype was seen more than once but under ten times. What it binds is not known. A second roughly 6 to 11 cycle PCR used barcoded and J-beta primers. Using its own MiXCR run on the 5' RACE reads, TCRdb lists one record per CDR3 protein. The sample has over a million distinct CDR3 sequences; 40% to 50% are singletons. V dropped 5 bases and J dropped 0 bases, with 9 bases sitting between them. CDR1 and CDR2 from the germline V gene are SGDLS and YYNGEE. The CDR3 runs 14 residues. This chain uses TRBV9 with TRBJ2-1; D gene ambiguous. This TCR was recovered from a woman aged 60-75 years in good health. The sequenced material came from blood. This chain's CDR3 is CASRKGPSYNEQFF. The DNA of the CDR3 is TGTGCCAGCAGAAAGGGCCCCTCCTACAATGAGCAGTTCTTC.